The source of this TCR beta chain is a study of blood T cell repertoires in COVID-19. V gave up 2 bases and J gave up 3 bases, with 8 bases separating them. This CDR3 is built from 14 residues. Looked up from germline, CDR1 is MNHEY and CDR2 is SVGEGT. Only in-frame clones appear in the TCRdb table, and some are missing; sequencing was by immunoSEQ multiplex PCR. The sample has roughly 210,000 clones, roughly 80% seen once. This sequence joins TRBV6-2 or TRBV6-3 and TRBJ1-5; D is undetermined. This TCR was recovered from a woman of 80 years or more with COVID-19, enrolled during active disease. Sequenced sample: peripheral blood. In nucleotides, the CDR3 is TGTGCCAGCAGTTACGGGAGGGACAATCAGCCCCAGCATTTT. Translating gives CASSYGRDNQPQHF.